Sequencing of this T cell receptor beta chain was carried out in a study of shared clonotypes between healthy human individuals. Overall study findings and caveats: The diversity represented, both genetic and in exposure history, was limited by few donors.

CD45RO-negative, CCR7-positively selected cells formed the naive CD8 fraction, excluding terminally differentiated effector memory CD45RA+ cells. Generated by immunoSEQ multiplex PCR, the TCRdb table keeps only in-frame clones and is missing some. The data contain roughly 590,000 clones, just under 97% of them singletons. With regard to this clone: What it binds is not known.

This CDR3 region has 13 residues. Germline CDR1 reads MNHEY; CDR2 reads SMNVEV (reference sequence). The V and J ends lost 6 bases and 7 bases respectively, with 13 bases between them. The TCR originated in a woman aged 25 to 39 in good health. The sample comprised naive CD8+ T cells sorted from blood. The chain employs TRBV27 and TRBJ1-5; D is perhaps TRBD1 (6 bases). This CDR3 reads CASSNRVGQPQHF. For the CDR3, the DNA is TGTGCCAGCAGCAACAGGGTCGGGCAGCCCCAGCATTTT.